The source of this T cell receptor beta chain is a study of long-term antiretroviral therapy in people with HIV. Everyone in the study who had HIV was treated in the United States. Concerning this clone itself: The antigen remains unidentified.

This CDR3 comprises 13 residues. The V end lost 1 base, the J end lost 4 bases, and 7 bases lay between the germline ends. Germline CDR1 is SGDLS and CDR2 is YYNGEE. Researchers report immunoSEQ v3.0 was run at survey level. The data were produced by immunoSEQ multiplex PCR, yet TCRdb's version contains in-frame clones alone and is incomplete. The repertoire consists of over 25,000 clones, with around 80% occurring once and the leading ten covering roughly 5%. Study-level findings and limits: It was observed that HIV repertoires exhibited narrower CDR3 length ranges than controls.

This receptor was identified in a woman in her 30s with HIV. The sequencing used unsorted PBMCs, collected 1.1 years before starting antiretroviral therapy. This chain links TRBV9 with TRBJ2-3; D remains unclear. The CDR3 DNA is TGTGCCAGCAGCGTACAGGTTGCAGATACGCAGTATTTT. It specifies CASSVQVADTQYF.